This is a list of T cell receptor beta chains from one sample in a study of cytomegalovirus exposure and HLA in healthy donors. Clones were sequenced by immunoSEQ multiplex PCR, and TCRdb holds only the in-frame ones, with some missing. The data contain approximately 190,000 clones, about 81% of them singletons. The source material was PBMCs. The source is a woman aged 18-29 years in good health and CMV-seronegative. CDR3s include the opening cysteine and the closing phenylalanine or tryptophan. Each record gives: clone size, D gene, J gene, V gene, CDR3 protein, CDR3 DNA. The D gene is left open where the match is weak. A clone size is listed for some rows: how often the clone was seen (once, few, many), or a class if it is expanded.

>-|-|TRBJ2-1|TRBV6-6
CASSYEGGNYNEQFF
TGTGCCAGCAGTTACGAAGGGGGTAACTACAATGAGCAGTTCTTC
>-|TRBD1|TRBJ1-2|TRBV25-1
CASSPSTGTANYGYTF
TGTGCCAGCAGTCCTTCGACAGGGACCGCTAACTATGGCTACACCTTC
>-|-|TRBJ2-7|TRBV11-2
CASSLENQGRSSYEQYF
TGTGCCAGCAGCTTAGAGAATCAGGGTAGAAGTAGCTACGAGCAGTACTTC
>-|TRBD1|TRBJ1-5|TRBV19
CASSITGGSFSNQPQHF
TGTGCCAGTAGTATTACAGGGGGCAGCTTTAGCAATCAGCCCCAGCATTTT
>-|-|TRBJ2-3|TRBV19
CASSTSTDTQYF
TGTGCCAGTAGTACTAGTACAGATACGCAGTATTTT
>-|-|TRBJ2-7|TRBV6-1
CASTKLDYEQYF
TGTGCCAGCACCAAGCTAGACTACGAGCAGTACTTC
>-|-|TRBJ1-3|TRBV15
CATSRDLGGSGNTIYF
TGTGCCACCAGCAGAGATTTGGGAGGGTCTGGAAACACCATATATTTT
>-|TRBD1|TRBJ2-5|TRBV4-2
CASSQEGGQETQYF
TGTGCCAGCAGCCAGGAAGGGGGACAGGAGACCCAGTACTTC
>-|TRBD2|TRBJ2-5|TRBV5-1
CASSDPAGGLETQYF
TGCGCCAGCAGCGATCCAGCGGGGGGGCTTGAGACCCAGTACTTC
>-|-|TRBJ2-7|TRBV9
CASSGGLGSYEQYF
TGTGCCAGCAGTGGGGGGTTGGGATCCTACGAGCAGTACTTC
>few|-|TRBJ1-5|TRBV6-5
CASSGTPNQPQHF
TGTGCCAGCTCCGGGACACCCAATCAGCCCCAGCATTTT
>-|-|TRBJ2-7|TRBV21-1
CASSKGGGGTYEQYF
TGTGCCAGCAGCAAAGGGGGCGGGGGGACCTACGAGCAGTACTTC
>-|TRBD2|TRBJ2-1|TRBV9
CASSDLAGSYNEQFF
TGTGCCAGCAGCGACCTAGCGGGATCCTACAATGAGCAGTTCTTC
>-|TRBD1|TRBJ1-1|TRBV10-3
CAISVEQGAASAFF
TGTGCCATCTCCGTAGAACAGGGGGCCGCCTCGGCTTTCTTT
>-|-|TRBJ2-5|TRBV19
CASSSSAGRETQYF
TGTGCCAGTAGTTCCAGCGCAGGGAGGGAGACCCAGTACTTC
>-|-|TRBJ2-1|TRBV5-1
CASSSAGSYNEQFF
TGCGCCAGCAGCTCGGCGGGCTCCTACAATGAGCAGTTCTTC
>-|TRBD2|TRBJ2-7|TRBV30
CAWSTGLAETYEQYF
TGTGCCTGGAGTACCGGACTAGCGGAAACCTACGAGCAGTACTTC
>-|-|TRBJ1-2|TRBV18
CASSPRQNYGYTF
TGTGCCAGCTCACCACGACAAAACTATGGCTACACCTTC
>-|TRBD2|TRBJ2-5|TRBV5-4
CASSTGGVETQYF
TGTGCCAGCAGCACCGGGGGGGTTGAGACCCAGTACTTC
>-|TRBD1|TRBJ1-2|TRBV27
CASSRHRDSGSYTF
TGTGCCAGCAGTCGCCACCGGGACAGTGGTAGCTACACCTTC
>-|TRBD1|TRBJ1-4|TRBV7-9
CASSFQQGSEKLFF
TGTGCCAGCAGCTTTCAACAGGGGTCTGAAAAACTGTTTTTT
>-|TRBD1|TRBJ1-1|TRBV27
CASSRFTGDGGGTEAFF
TGTGCCAGCAGTCGTTTCACAGGGGATGGAGGGGGCACTGAAGCTTTCTTT
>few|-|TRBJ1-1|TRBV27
CASSLGGEAFF
TGTGCCAGCAGTTTAGGAGGTGAGGCTTTCTTT
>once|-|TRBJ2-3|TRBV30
CAVSRGSLPGDTQYF
TGTGCCGTCTCCCGAGGCTCCCTGCCGGGAGATACGCAGTATTTT
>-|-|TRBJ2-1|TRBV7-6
CASSNRVDNEQFF
TGTGCCAGCAGCAACAGGGTAGACAATGAGCAGTTCTTC
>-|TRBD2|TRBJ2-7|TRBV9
CASSVGLAGWEQYF
TGTGCCAGCAGCGTGGGACTAGCGGGGTGGGAGCAGTACTTC
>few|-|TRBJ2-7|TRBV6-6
CASSGQGHSEQYF
TGTGCCAGCTCAGGCCAGGGGCACTCCGAGCAGTACTTC
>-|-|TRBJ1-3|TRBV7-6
CASSLVPLSRSGNTIYF
TGTGCCAGCAGCTTAGTCCCTCTAAGCAGGTCTGGAAACACCATATATTTT
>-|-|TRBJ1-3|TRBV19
CASSMRLSGNTIYF
TGTGCCAGTAGTATGAGACTCTCTGGAAACACCATATATTTT
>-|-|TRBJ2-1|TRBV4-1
CASSQERGWEQFF
TGCGCCAGCAGCCAAGAGCGCGGCTGGGAGCAGTTCTTC
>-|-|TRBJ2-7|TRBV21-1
CASSKGGSSYEQYF
TGTGCCAGCAGCAAAGGCGGGAGCTCCTACGAGCAGTACTTC
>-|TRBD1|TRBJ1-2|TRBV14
CASSQGGTGAGGYTF
TGTGCCAGCAGCCAAGGAGGGACAGGGGCGGGTGGCTACACCTTC
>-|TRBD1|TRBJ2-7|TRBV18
CASSPSETGGSYEQYF
TGTGCCAGCTCACCTTCCGAGACAGGGGGATCCTACGAGCAGTACTTC
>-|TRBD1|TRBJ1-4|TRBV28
CASETGGAGEKLFF
TGTGCCAGCGAAACAGGGGGCGCGGGTGAAAAACTGTTTTTT
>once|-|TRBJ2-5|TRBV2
CASSEGAGPRGETQYF
TGTGCCAGCAGTGAGGGGGCTGGGCCGAGGGGAGAGACCCAGTACTTC
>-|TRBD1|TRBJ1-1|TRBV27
CASSLSGRGWAEAFF
TGTGCCAGCAGTTTATCCGGCAGGGGGTGGGCTGAAGCTTTCTTT
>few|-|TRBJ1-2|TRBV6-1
CASSEKDFYGYTF
TGTGCCAGCAGTGAAAAGGACTTCTATGGCTACACCTTC
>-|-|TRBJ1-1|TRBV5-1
CASSAGVGTEAFF
TGCGCCAGCAGCGCCGGGGTGGGCACTGAAGCTTTCTTT
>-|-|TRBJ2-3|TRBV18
CASSPQAPGHATDTQYF
TGTGCCAGCTCACCTCAAGCCCCGGGACACGCTACAGATACGCAGTATTTT
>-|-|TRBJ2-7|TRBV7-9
CASSLGARRPYEQYF
TGTGCCAGCAGCTTAGGGGCGCGCAGACCCTACGAGCAGTACTTC
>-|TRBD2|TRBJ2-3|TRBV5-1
CASSSGTSGRQYF
TGCGCCAGCAGCTCTGGGACTAGCGGGAGGCAGTATTTT
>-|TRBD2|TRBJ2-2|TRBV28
CASSGGGLWSGELFF
TGTGCCAGCTCTGGGGGGGGTTTGTGGTCCGGGGAGCTGTTTTTT
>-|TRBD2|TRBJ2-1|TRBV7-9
CASSKGTSGLYNEQFF
TGTGCCAGCAGCAAGGGGACTAGCGGGCTCTACAATGAGCAGTTCTTC
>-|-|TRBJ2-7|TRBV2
CASRAGNRGGGYEQYF
TGTGCCAGCAGGGCGGGGAACAGGGGAGGAGGGTACGAGCAGTACTTC
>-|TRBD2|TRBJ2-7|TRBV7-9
CASSLALPGGYEQYF
TGTGCCAGCAGCTTAGCGCTCCCGGGGGGATACGAGCAGTACTTC